This TCR beta chain is drawn from a study of CD8+ T cells in alopecia areata. V was cut by 0 bases and J by 5 bases, with 13 bases left in between. This CDR3 contains 14 residues. CDR1 GTSNPN and CDR2 SVGIG come from the germline V gene (reference sequence). As the sequencing template, cDNA was produced by extracting RNA and reverse transcribing it. Here immunoSEQ multiplex PCR was the method, and the copy in TCRdb shows in-frame clones only, minus some. The table has about 250,000 clones, about 68% seen once. The chain carries TRBV30 and TRBJ2-5; D not certain. This sequence originates from a human donor with alopecia areata. Sequences were derived from CD4+ T cells sorted from blood, sampled at week 0. The CDR3 nucleotides read TGTGCCTGGAGTGTAGGTTTAGCTGGTGAGACCCAGTACTTC. It translates to CAWSVGLAGETQYF.